This T cell receptor (beta chain) derives from a study of T cells after yellow fever vaccination. This clonotype was seen a few times. Germline V CDR1 and CDR2: SQVTM, ANQGSEA. This CDR3 has 13 amino acids. The trim removed 7 bases at V and 3 bases at J, leaving 5 bases unmatched. TCRdb analysed the 5' RACE reads with MiXCR anew, one entry per CDR3 protein. The sample lists 150,000 to 200,000 distinct CDR3 sequences, around 9.7% occurring once. This TCR came from a man aged 18 to 29 who received the YFV17D yellow fever vaccine. This chain uses TRBV29-1 with TRBJ2-2; 7 nucleotides match TRBD1. The sequences come from CD8+ T cells sorted from PBMCs, collected 45 days after the yellow fever booster vaccination. The CDR3 protein is CSAETGHTGELFF. The CDR3 nucleotides are TGCAGCGCTGAGACAGGGCACACCGGGGAGCTGTTTTTT.